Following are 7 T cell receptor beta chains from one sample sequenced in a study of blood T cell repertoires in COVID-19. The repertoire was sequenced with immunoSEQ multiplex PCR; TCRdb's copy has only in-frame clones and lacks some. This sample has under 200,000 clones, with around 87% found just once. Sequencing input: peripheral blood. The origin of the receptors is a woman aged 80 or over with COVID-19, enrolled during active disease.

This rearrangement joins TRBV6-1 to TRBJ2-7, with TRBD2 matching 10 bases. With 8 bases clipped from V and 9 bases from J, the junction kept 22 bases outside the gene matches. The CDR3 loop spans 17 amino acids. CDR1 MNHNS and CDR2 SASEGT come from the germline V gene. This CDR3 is CASGGLAGVPAGFGQYF. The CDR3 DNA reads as TGTGCCAGCGGTGGGCTAGCGGGAGTCCCCGCAGGTTTTGGGCAGTACTTC.

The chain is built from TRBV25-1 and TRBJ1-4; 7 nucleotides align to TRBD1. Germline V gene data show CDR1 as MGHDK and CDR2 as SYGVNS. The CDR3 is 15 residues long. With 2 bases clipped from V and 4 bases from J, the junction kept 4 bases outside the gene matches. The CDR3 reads CASSEGQVLNEKLFF. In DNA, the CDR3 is TGTGCCAGCAGTGAAGGACAGGTCCTTAATGAAAAACTGTTTTTT.

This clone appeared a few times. DNA of the CDR3: TGTGCCAGCAGCTTAGCTAGGGCAGGGGGTAACTATGGCTACACCTTC. Residues: CASSLARAGGNYGYTF. V gene TRBV11-2 combines with J gene TRBJ1-2, with TRBD1 identical over 7 bases. CDR1 and CDR2 from the germline V gene are SGHAT and FQNNGV. The length of the CDR3 is 16 residues. With V trimmed by 1 base and J by 1 base, 6 bases remained unmatched.

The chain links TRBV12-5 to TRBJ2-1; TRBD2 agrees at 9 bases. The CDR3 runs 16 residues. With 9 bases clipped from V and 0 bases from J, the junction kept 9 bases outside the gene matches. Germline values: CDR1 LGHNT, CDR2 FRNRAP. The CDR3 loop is CARKRAGGSSYNEQFF. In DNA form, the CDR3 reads TGTGCTAGAAAACGGGCGGGAGGGAGCTCCTACAATGAGCAGTTCTTC.

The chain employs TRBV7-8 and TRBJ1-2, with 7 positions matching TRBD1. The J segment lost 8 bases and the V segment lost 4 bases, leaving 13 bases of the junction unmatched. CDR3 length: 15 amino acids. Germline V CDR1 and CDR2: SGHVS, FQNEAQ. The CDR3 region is CASSWGQSTLGGYTF. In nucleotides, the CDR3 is TGTGCCAGCAGCTGGGGACAGTCCACCCTAGGAGGCTACACCTTC.

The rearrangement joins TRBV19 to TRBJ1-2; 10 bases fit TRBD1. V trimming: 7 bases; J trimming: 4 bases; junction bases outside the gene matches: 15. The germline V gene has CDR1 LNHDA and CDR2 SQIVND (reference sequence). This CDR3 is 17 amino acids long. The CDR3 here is CASTYPTGQGLGYGYTF. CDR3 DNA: TGTGCCAGTACCTACCCCACGGGACAGGGGCTAGGCTATGGCTACACCTTC.

The CDR3 nucleotides read TGTGCCAGCTCACCAGACAGCCGGGATGGCTACACCTTC. The encoded protein is CASSPDSRDGYTF. The V and J genes are TRBV18 and TRBJ1-2, with D tentatively TRBD1 (5 bases). V lost 2 bases and J lost 6, with 10 bases in between. The CDR3 spans 13 residues. Germline V lookup: CDR1 KGHSH, CDR2 LQKENI.